This TCR beta chain was sequenced during a study of identical twins. Donors were all healthy Caucasians. In this sample, this clonotype turned up many times. Its specificity is not known. Trimming took 2 bases from V and 2 from J, leaving 11 bases between them. Germline assignment: CDR1 SGHRS and CDR2 YFSETQ. This CDR3 spans 14 amino acids. Notes on the study in general: Invariant MAIT and iNKT cells could partly confound zero-insertion analyses. Models, which agreed with sharing between unrelated individuals, nonetheless underestimated the out-of-frame TCR alpha sharing seen in monozygotic twins.

TCRdb independently ran MiXCR on the 5' RACE reads; one entry per CDR3 protein. The sample lists 1.5 million or so distinct CDR3 sequences; around a third were seen once. This chain links TRBV5-1 with TRBJ2-7, with D maybe TRBD1 (6 bases). The specimen was cord blood. This TCR derives from a newborn girl in good health. The CDR3 here is CASSFIAGAYEQYF. The CDR3 nucleotides are TGCGCCAGCAGCTTTATTGCAGGGGCCTACGAGCAGTACTTC.